The 20 T cell receptor beta chains reported below all come from one sample, sequenced in a study of blood T cell repertoires in COVID-19. Method: immunoSEQ multiplex PCR; TCRdb's copy keeps in-frame clones and lacks some. The sample has 200,000 to 250,000 clones, over 75% seen once. The sequenced sample was PBMCs or T cells enriched from blood (not recorded which). These receptor sequences come from a woman between 55 and 75 years old who had recovered from COVID-19.

This chain joins TRBV6-5 and TRBJ1-1; TRBD1 is a possible D gene (5 bases). Trimming removed 7 bases at V and 1 base at J, with 13 bases between. The CDR3 is 14 residues long. Germline CDR1 is MNHEY and CDR2 is SVGAGI. The CDR3: CASKSQGKNTEAFF. CDR3 sequence (DNA): TGTGCCAGCAAAAGTCAGGGAAAGAACACTGAAGCTTTCTTT.

To note about this clone: A much larger clone differs by one base, so this may be a read error. This chain uses TRBV7-2 with TRBJ1-3; 8 nucleotides agree with TRBD1. This CDR3 region has 15 residues. V gave up 4 bases and J gave up 2 bases; unmatched junction bases: 4. CDR1 is SGHTA, CDR2 FQGNSA, per germline. CDR3 sequence (DNA): TGTGCCAGCAGCTCCGACAGGGGCCCTGGAAACACCATATATTTT. Translating gives CASSSDRGPGNTIYF.

The chain has TRBV7-8 and TRBJ1-4; TRBD1 agrees at 8 bases. This CDR3 has 13 residues. Germline loops: CDR1 SGHVS, CDR2 FQNEAQ. V lost 7 bases, J lost 7 bases, and 5 bases stayed unmatched. The CDR3 DNA is TGTGCCAGCACCAGAGGGACAGGTGAAAAACTGTTTTTT. It translates to CASTRGTGEKLFF.

The chain is built from TRBV6-4 and TRBJ2-1; TRBD2 agrees at 7 bases. Per germline, CDR1 MRHNA and CDR2 SNTAGT. V gave up 0 bases and J gave up 1 base; unmatched junction bases: 3. CDR3 length equals 16 residues. CDR3: CASSDSDGGSYNEQFF. The CDR3 DNA reads TGTGCCAGCAGTGACTCTGACGGGGGGTCCTACAATGAGCAGTTCTTC.

Notes on this clone: The same CDR3 can be traced to other DNA sequences in this sample. The chain uses TRBV10-3 and TRBJ1-1, with unresolved D. Germline V CDR1 and CDR2: ENHRY, SYGVKD. The CDR3 extends over 13 amino acids. Trimming pared 4 bases from V and 3 bases from J, leaving 9 bases between. For the CDR3, the DNA is TGTGCCATCAGTGGGAGGGAAGACACTGAAGCTTTCTTT. This codes for CAISGREDTEAFF.

The chain couples TRBV10-3 to TRBJ1-1; D gene uncertain. Trimming left V 0 bases short and J 1 base short, with 12 bases between. Germline-derived CDR1 and CDR2 are ENHRY and SYGVKD. The CDR3 runs to 16 residues. As DNA, the CDR3 is TGTGCCATCAGTGAGTCCGGCCCGGGAACGAACACTGAAGCTTTCTTT. Amino acids: CAISESGPGTNTEAFF.

Written as DNA, the CDR3 is TGCGCCAGCGGCGCGGACAAGCGCTACGAGCAGTACTTC. The encoded protein is CASGADKRYEQYF. The chain recombines TRBV10-2 with TRBJ2-7; the D gene is possibly TRBD1 (5 bases). The CDR3 has 13 residues. Trimming cost V 8 bases and J 3 bases, with 14 bases left between them. CDR1 and CDR2 from the germline V gene are WSHSY and SAAADI.

This clone was observed a single time. The gene calls are TRBV5-6 and TRBJ1-1; TRBD1 matches 11 bases. V shed 0 bases, J shed 5 bases, and the junction held 15 bases outside the gene matches. This CDR3 contains 19 residues. CDR1 and CDR2 from the germline V gene are SGHDT and YYEEEE. As DNA, the CDR3 is TGTGCCAGCAGCTTGGTAGATGCTTGGGGACAGGGGGTAGGAACTGAAGCTTTCTTT. Protein: CASSLVDAWGQGVGTEAFF.

The V call is TRBV6-2 or TRBV6-3, the J call TRBJ2-2; TRBD1 might be the D (5 bases). Per the germline V gene, CDR1 is MNHEY and CDR2 is SVGEGT. Trimming took 5 bases from V and 7 from J, leaving 8 bases between them. The CDR3 is made up of 12 amino acids. The CDR3 loop reads CASSKGVGELFF. CDR3 nucleotide sequence: TGTGCCAGCAGTAAAGGGGTCGGGGAGCTGTTTTTT.

This clone was counted ten times or more. The chain uses TRBV7-8 and TRBJ2-5, with 15 bases identical to TRBD2. CDR3 length: 18 residues. Germline CDR1 reads SGHVS; CDR2 reads FQNEAQ. The V and J ends lost 5 bases and 2 bases, in that order; junction bases with no gene match: 9. CDR3 sequence reads: CASSQGLAGGIGQETQYF. The CDR3 nucleotides are TGTGCCAGCAGCCAGGGACTAGCGGGGGGCATCGGACAAGAGACCCAGTACTTC.

The chain carries TRBV30 and TRBJ2-5; TRBD2 aligns across 8 bases. The CDR3 loop spans 15 amino acids. The germline gives CDR1 GTSNPN, CDR2 SVGIG (reference sequence). V shed 3 bases and J 1 base; nucleotides not matched to a gene: 7. The CDR3 DNA is TGTGCCTGGAGCCGCCGGGGGGGCTCCCAAGAGACCCAGTACTTC. Translating it yields CAWSRRGGSQETQYF. Full variable domain (missing parts from reference TRBV30 and TRBJ2-5): SQTIHQWPATLVQPVGSPLSLECTVEGTSNPNLYWYRQAAGRGLQLLFYSVGIGQISSEVPQNLSASRPQDRQFILSSKKLLLSDSGFYLCAWSRRGGSQETQYFGPGTRLLVL.

The rearrangement links TRBV5-1 to TRBJ2-6, with 10 nucleotides matching TRBD1. Trimming cost V 2 bases and J 1 base; bases outside gene matches: 3. The germline CDR1 and CDR2 sequences are SGHRS and YFSETQ. CDR3 size: 17 residues. The CDR3 here is CASSFVGQGSGANVLTF. CDR3 bases: TGCGCCAGCAGCTTCGTGGGACAGGGGTCTGGGGCCAACGTCCTGACTTTC.

The chain employs TRBV3-1 (or the pseudogene TRBV3-2) and TRBJ1-4, with 9 bases fitting TRBD1. Germline CDR1 reads LGHDT; CDR2 reads YNNKEL (reference sequence). The CDR3 consists of 16 residues. V dropped 4 bases and J dropped 5; count of bases not matched to a gene: 8. CDR3 in DNA: TGTGCCAGCAGCCTCGAGTCCGGGACAGGGAATGAAAAACTGTTTTTT. Translation: CASSLESGTGNEKLFF.

The V and J genes are TRBV6-6 and TRBJ2-7, with 9 bases fitting TRBD1. Looked up from germline, CDR1 is MNHNY and CDR2 is SVGAGI (reference sequence). V was pared by 5 bases and J by 4 bases, with 6 bases of the junction left unmatched. This CDR3 is 14 amino acids long. The CDR3 region is CASSQQGAYYEQYF. Here the CDR3 DNA reads TGTGCCAGCAGTCAACAGGGGGCGTATTACGAGCAGTACTTC.

The J gene is TRBJ1-3, the V gene TRBV18, with 9 positions matching TRBD1. V lost 3 bases, J lost 4 bases, and 4 bases stayed unmatched. The germline gives CDR1 KGHSH, CDR2 LQKENI. The CDR3 runs 15 residues. The CDR3: CASSPSGTGGNTIYF. For the CDR3, the DNA is TGTGCCAGCTCACCCTCCGGGACAGGGGGAAACACCATATATTTT.

The chain recombines TRBV7-2 with TRBJ2-7; 11 bases fit TRBD2. After removal of 3 bases from V and 4 bases from J, the junction contained 8 bases not matched to a gene. The CDR3 spans 16 residues. Germline lookup yields CDR1 SGHTA and CDR2 FQGNSA. The CDR3 sequence is CASSFASGTSGYEQYF. The CDR3 DNA is TGTGCCAGCAGCTTTGCCTCCGGGACTAGCGGATACGAGCAGTACTTC.

This clone turned up a few times. The V and J genes are TRBV30 and TRBJ2-3; tentatively, D is TRBD2 (5 bases). Between the trimmed V and J ends, which lost 2 bases and 11 bases, there was a span of 14 bases. This CDR3 has 12 residues. Looked up from germline, CDR1 is GTSNPN and CDR2 is SVGIG (reference sequence). The CDR3 DNA sequence: TGTGCCTGGAGTCGGACTCTAAGTAAGCAGTATTTT. It yields the protein CAWSRTLSKQYF.

The CDR3 region has the DNA TGTGCCAGCAGTTTCTCCAGGCAGCCCCAGCATTTT. It encodes CASSFSRQPQHF. The chain recombines TRBV12-3 or TRBV12-4 with TRBJ1-5; D remains unclear. V was trimmed by 3 bases and J by 7 bases, leaving 7 bases between them. CDR3 size: 12 residues.

The chain carries TRBV3-1 (or the pseudogene TRBV3-2) and TRBJ1-2; no clear D gene. The CDR3 is made up of 13 amino acids. The germline V gene has CDR1 LGHDT and CDR2 YNNKEL (reference sequence). V lost 2 bases to trimming and J lost 8 bases, with 12 bases between them. The DNA for the CDR3 is TGTGCCAGCAGCCAATCACCTGGCTCCGGCTACACCTTC. Translating gives CASSQSPGSGYTF.

This clone showed up just once. The chain has TRBV6-1 and TRBJ1-6; D is uncertain. This CDR3 is built from 14 residues. Germline V gene lookup returns CDR1 MNHNS and CDR2 SASEGT. The V end was cut by 2 bases, the J end by 8 bases, with 10 bases between. CDR3: CASSERQTDSPLHF. The CDR3 DNA reads as TGTGCCAGCAGTGAACGGCAAACAGATTCACCCCTCCACTTT.